This T cell receptor beta chain was obtained from a study of T cells in narcolepsy. The overall study: Enrolled donors included narcolepsy type 1 or type 2 patients and healthy controls. General observations from the study: Some memory CD4+ repertoires had no autoreactive clone sequences. Reportedly, autoreactive clonotypes were serially detected in patients' blood but not controls'. Comparing one patient's CSF and blood CD4+ clonotypes highlighted HCRT- and TRIB2-specific autoreactive clonotypes.

In the case of this clone: The antigen is unknown.

Clones were sequenced by immunoSEQ multiplex PCR, and TCRdb holds only the in-frame ones, with some missing. The sample consists of around 31,000 clones, roughly four fifths of them appearing once. Sequencing was done on a sample of CD45RA- memory CD4+ T cells from PBMCs. The clonotype was recovered from a human donor with narcolepsy.

Written as DNA, the CDR3 is TGCAGCGTCCAGACTAGCGGGAGTGGCGCAGATACGCAGTATTTT. Amino acids: CSVQTSGSGADTQYF. V and J are TRBV29-1 and TRBJ2-3; 12 bases fit TRBD2. V shed 6 bases and J 4 bases; nucleotides not matched to a gene: 8. The CDR3 totals 15 residues. Germline V gene data show CDR1 as SQVTM and CDR2 as ANQGSEA.